This record concerns one TCR beta chain sequence. Its antigen is still unknown. This entry is derived from a study of T cell responses to AZD1222 COVID-19 vaccine. Looking at the study overall: Second doses at about 4 or about 12 weeks were pooled.

Method: immunoSEQ multiplex PCR; TCRdb's copy keeps in-frame clones and lacks some. The table has about 120,000 clones, roughly nine tenths seen once. The V and J ends lost 6 bases and 4 bases respectively, with 15 bases between them. The germline gives CDR1 SNHLY, CDR2 FYNNEI. The CDR3 runs 14 residues. Findings of the study overall: Sampling that yielded the repertoires occurred only after the peak T cell response. Targets within unmutated variant regions were reportedly found for nearly half of spike-specific TCRs. Just a handful of people given AZD1222 tested seropositive at baseline.

This sequence was found in an adult in good health. The sequences come from peripheral blood, collected on day 0 of AZD1222 vaccination. The J gene is TRBJ1-1, the V gene TRBV2; D gene unclear. The CDR3 DNA is TGTGCCAGCAGCGGAGGGTGGGTTGGCACTGAAGCTTTCTTT. The encoded protein is CASSGGWVGTEAFF.